The 28 T cell receptor beta chains presented below share a single source sample, sequenced in a study of kidney transplant recipient with SARS-CoV-2 infection. TCRdb ran MiXCR on the reads and lists one entry per CDR3 protein. The sample has approximately 250,000 distinct CDR3 sequences, about 28% seen once. The sample here was a blood sample, taken at baseline and on day 111 from a kidney transplant recipient. All receptors come from a male patient younger than 45 who had COVID-19 and was a kidney transplant recipient. Part of the T cells may come from the graft donor.

This rearrangement joins TRBV6-6 to TRBJ2-1; 9 bases line up with TRBD2. The CDR3 runs to 16 residues. V trimming: 5 bases; J trimming: 5 bases; junction bases outside the gene matches: 10. CDR1 is MNHNY and CDR2 is SVGAGI in the germline V gene (reference sequence). CDR3 sequence: CASSPQTSGRNNEQFF. Here the CDR3 DNA reads TGTGCCAGCAGTCCCCAAACTAGCGGGCGCAACAATGAGCAGTTCTTC.

This clonotype was detected a few times. The chain is built from TRBV29-1 and TRBJ1-2; 8 bases fit TRBD1. The CDR3 has 15 amino acids. Germline assignment: CDR1 SQVTM and CDR2 ANQGSEA. Trimming cost V 1 base and J 8 bases; bases outside gene matches: 12. This CDR3 is CSVEGGFRGREGYTF. The CDR3 coding sequence is TGCAGCGTTGAAGGGGGGTTCAGGGGGCGAGAGGGCTACACCTTC.

This clonotype was counted many times. V gene TRBV4-3 combines with J gene TRBJ1-2; D remains ambiguous. This CDR3 spans 17 amino acids. Trimming pared 5 bases from V and 4 bases from J, leaving 23 bases between. Germline loops: CDR1 LGHNA, CDR2 YSLEER. The CDR3 DNA follows: TGCGCCAGCAGCAGCGTGATAGGACGTCGAAAGACCTATGGCTACACCTTC. The encoded protein is CASSSVIGRRKTYGYTF.

As regards this clonotype: A much larger clone lies a single base off, so this may be a read error. The CDR3 bases are TGTGCCAGCAGCGGGCCGGATCCCACTTCTTTCTCTGAGACCCAGTACTTC. As protein: CASSGPDPTSFSETQYF. The chain combines TRBV3-1 with TRBJ2-5; D is unclear. Trimming removed 5 bases at V and 5 bases at J, with 24 bases between. This CDR3 region has 17 residues. Germline V gene sequence: CDR1 LGHDT, CDR2 YNNKEL (reference sequence).

This clonotype was observed many times. This chain uses TRBV6-5 with TRBJ1-2; a possible D gene is TRBD1 (6 bases). Germline CDR1 is MNHEY and CDR2 is SVGAGI. Trimming removed 6 bases at V and 10 bases at J, with 24 bases between. The CDR3 length is 15 residues. CDR3 amino acids: CASRHSNPGTPIYTF. CDR3 nucleotides: TGTGCCAGCAGACACTCTAACCCCGGGACACCGATCTACACCTTC.

A remark on this clonotype: Given a much more abundant clone one base away, this may be a read error. The rearrangement links TRBV19 to TRBJ2-2; TRBD2 matches at 7 bases. Germline loops: CDR1 LNHDA, CDR2 SQIVND (reference sequence). The CDR3 totals 15 residues. The CDR3 reads CATNGGASVSGELLF. CDR3 bases: TGTGCCACCAACGGCGGGGCTAGCGTAAGCGGGGAGCTGCTTTTT.

Remarks on this clonotype: A much bigger clone sits one base away, suggesting this may be a read error. The chain uses TRBV11-1 and TRBJ2-4; possibly TRBD1 or TRBD2 for D (6 bases each). Germline V CDR1 and CDR2: SGHAT, FQDESV (reference sequence). Trimming took off 6 bases at V and 1 base at J, with 16 bases between the two ends. This CDR3 has 16 amino acids. The CDR3 DNA reads as TGTGCCAGCAGTTACCAATTAGGGGGGGCCAAAAACATTCAGTACTTC. Protein: CASSYQLGGAKNIQYF.

This clonotype has only a few counts. The chain joins TRBV7-2 to TRBJ1-1; D ambiguous. CDR3 length: 12 residues. V lost 5 bases to trimming and J lost 3 bases, with 7 bases between them. The V gene's germline CDR1 is SGHTA and CDR2 FQGNSA. CDR3 DNA sequence: TGTGCCAGCAGCCTGCCCCACACTGAAGCTTTCTTT. This gives the protein CASSLPHTEAFF. Supplemented by reference TRBV7-2 and TRBJ1-1, the full variable domain reads GAGVSQSPSNKVTEKGKDVELRCDPISGHTALYWYRQSLGQGLEFLIYFQGNSAPDKSGLPSDRFSAERTGGSVSTLTIQRTQQEDSAVYLCASSLPHTEAFFGQGTRLTVV.

A note on this clonotype: Given a much more abundant clone one base away, this may be a read error. The rearrangement joins TRBV4-1 to TRBJ2-5; maybe TRBD2 (6 bases). The CDR3 covers 17 residues. Germline-derived CDR1 and CDR2 are MGHRA and YSYEKL. Here the CDR3 reads CAGSQDGGAIIKETQYF. DNA of the CDR3: TGCGCCGGCAGCCAAGATGGAGGGGCCATTATCAAAGAGACCCAGTACTTC.

The table lists this clonotype with many counts. This sequence joins TRBV9 and TRBJ1-2; possibly TRBD1 for D (6 bases). Trimming took off 3 bases at V and 3 bases at J, with 15 bases between the two ends. Germline loops: CDR1 SGDLS, CDR2 YYNGEE. The CDR3 extends over 15 amino acids. CDR3 sequence reads: CASSGRRGKDYGYTF. In nucleotides, the CDR3 is TGTGCCAGCAGCGGACGCAGGGGTAAGGACTATGGCTACACCTTC.

Note on this clonotype: With a much larger clone just one base away, this may be a read error. The rearrangement links TRBV5-8 to TRBJ1-3; unclear D gene. The CDR3 totals 11 residues. Germline V CDR1 and CDR2: SGHTS, YDEGEE. DNA for the CDR3: TGTGCCAGCGGTTTTGGAAACACCGTATATTTT. Translated: CASGFGNTVYF. The complete variable domain, with remaining parts taken from reference TRBV5-8 and TRBJ1-3, reads EAGVTQSPTHLIKTRGQQATLRCSPISGHTSVYWYQQALGLGLQFLLWYDEGEERNRGNFPPRFSGRQFPNYSSELNVNALELEDSALYLCASGFGNTVYFGEGSWLTVV.

A note on this clonotype: A much more abundant neighbour one base away suggests this may be a read error. The chain joins TRBV20-1 to TRBJ1-2, with unresolved D. The germline V and J ends were trimmed by 3 bases and 8 bases, with 10 bases remaining between them. This CDR3 is built from 11 residues. The germline V gene encodes CDR1 DFQATT and CDR2 SNEGSKA (reference sequence). CDR3 region: CSASSEAGYTF. The DNA for the CDR3 is TGCAGTGCTAGTTCGGAGGCGGGCTACACCTTC.

This clonotype was recorded many times. This sequence joins TRBV7-8 and TRBJ1-5; 7 nucleotides match TRBD1. CDR1 and CDR2 (germline): SGHVS, FQNEAQ. The CDR3 is 15 amino acids. J was trimmed by 4 bases and V by 5 bases; bases with no gene match: 8. CDR3 loop: CASSAWDSVNQPQHF. The DNA for the CDR3 is TGTGCCAGCAGCGCCTGGGACAGCGTGAATCAGCCCCAGCATTTT. Filled out from reference TRBV7-8 and TRBJ1-5, the complete variable domain reads GAGVSQSPRYKVAKRGQDVALRCDPISGHVSLFWYQQALGQGPEFLTYFQNEAQLDKSGLPSDRFFAERPEGSVSTLKIQRTQQEDSAVYLCASSAWDSVNQPQHFGDGTRLSIL.

By frequency in the sample, this clonotype is medium-sized. In DNA form, the CDR3 reads TGTGCCAGCAGCGCCCTTAAGTATAGCGGGAGTGTCGATGAGCAGTTCTTC. Translated: CASSALKYSGSVDEQFF. The chain couples TRBV9 to TRBJ2-1, with 9 bases identical to TRBD2. Germline lookup yields CDR1 SGDLS and CDR2 YYNGEE. J gave up 8 bases and V 3 bases, and 15 bases lay outside the gene matches. The CDR3 is made up of 17 amino acids.

The gene calls are TRBV6-1 and TRBJ2-5, with 7 bases that match TRBD1. Germline V lookup: CDR1 MNHNS, CDR2 SASEGT. The CDR3 extends over 14 amino acids. The V and J ends lost 9 bases and 5 bases, in that order; junction bases with no gene match: 12. As DNA, the CDR3 is TGTGCCAGTAATCTCGTGGGACAGAGGGAGACCCAGTACTTC. This codes for CASNLVGQRETQYF.

In its sample, this clonotype was seen a few times. This sequence may be a read error, since a much larger clone differs from it by one base. The chain carries TRBV15 and TRBJ2-6, with a possible D match to TRBD2 (6 bases). From germline, CDR1 is LNHNV and CDR2 YYDKDF (reference sequence). This CDR3 has 15 amino acids. CDR3 DNA: TGTGCCACCAGCAGCGGGAGCTCTGGGGCCAACGTCCCGACTTTC. Translating gives CATSSGSSGANVPTF.

In its sample, this clonotype was seen many times. The V call is TRBV13, the J call TRBJ1-2; D is perhaps TRBD1 (5 bases). The CDR3 length is 16 residues. The V and J ends lost 4 bases and 2 bases respectively, with 17 bases between them. Germline loops: CDR1 PRHDT, CDR2 FYEKMQ (reference sequence). The CDR3 nucleotides are TGTGCCAGCAGCTCCGCCCGGGGGGAGAGCAACTATGGCTACACCTTC. Translated: CASSSARGESNYGYTF.

Comments on this clonotype: A junction end diverges from the germline sequence, so it may reflect a read error. CDR3 sequence reads: CASSDGTGGPYSNRPRHF. The CDR3 region has the DNA TGTGCCAGCAGCGATGGGACAGGGGGCCCTTATAGCAATCGGCCCCGGCATTTT. The J gene is TRBJ1-5, the V gene TRBV7-9; 12 bases agree with TRBD1. CDR3 length: 18 residues. Per germline, CDR1 SEHNR and CDR2 FQNEAQ (reference sequence). The variable domain in full, completed from reference TRBV7-9 and TRBJ1-5, reads DTGVSQNPRHKITKRGQNVTFRCDPISEHNRLYWYRQTLGQGPEFLTYFQNEAQLEKSRLLSDRFSAERPKGSFSTLEIQRTEQGDSAMYLCASSDGTGGPYSNRPRHFGDGTRLSIL.

The rearrangement joins TRBV4-1 to TRBJ2-3, with TRBD2 matching over 16 bases. V shed 4 bases and J 9 bases; nucleotides not matched to a gene: 16. This CDR3 is 19 amino acids long. From germline, CDR1 is MGHRA and CDR2 YSYEKL. The CDR3 protein is CASSPRTGLAGGHAFTQYF. CDR3 nucleotides: TGCGCCAGCAGCCCACGCACGGGACTAGCGGGAGGGCACGCTTTCACGCAGTATTTT.

Details on this clonotype: Being one base from a much bigger clone, this may be a read error. V usage is TRBV7-2 and J usage is TRBJ2-2; 8 positions match TRBD2. The junction had 10 bases not matched to a gene; V was cut back by 5 bases and J by 5 bases. The CDR3 covers 16 residues. CDR1 and CDR2 from the germline V gene are SGHTA and FQGNSA. CDR3 loop: CTSSLRAGGQTGELFF. CDR3 DNA sequence: TGTACCAGCAGCCTACGGGCGGGAGGTCAGACCGGGGAGCTGTTTTTT.

This clonotype was observed at least ten times. CDR3 DNA: TGTGCCAGCAGCTGCGATGTGGTCGTTAGAAAGACCTATGGCTACACCTTC. It specifies CASSCDVVVRKTYGYTF. V usage is TRBV16 and J usage is TRBJ1-2, with D hard to call. Germline V lookup: CDR1 KGHSY, CDR2 FQNENV. V was cut by 5 bases and J by 4 bases, with 23 bases left in between. The CDR3 sequence is 17 residues long.

This clonotype occurred many times. CDR3 loop: CASSSRTFLYGYTF. DNA for the CDR3: TGTGCCAGCAGTTCGAGGACCTTCCTCTATGGCTACACCTTC. This chain links TRBV12-3 or TRBV12-4 with TRBJ1-2; no definite D call. CDR3 length: 14 amino acids. V lost 4 bases and J 4 bases, leaving 13 bases between the germline ends.

This clonotype was seen at least ten times. The CDR3 region has the DNA TGTGCCAGCAGTTTGCTCGACCTGCTAAACAATCAGCCCCAGCATTTT. Its protein is CASSLLDLLNNQPQHF. This chain connects TRBV28 to TRBJ1-5; D gene uncertain. V was clipped by 3 bases and J by 3 bases, with 15 bases between them. Per germline, CDR1 MDHEN and CDR2 SYDVKM. CDR3 length: 16 amino acids. Drawing the rest from reference TRBV28 and TRBJ1-5, the complete variable domain is DVKVTQSSRYLVKRTGEKVFLECVQDMDHENMFWYRQDPGLGLRLIYFSYDVKMKEKGDIPEGYSVSREKKERFSLILESASTNQTSMYLCASSLLDLLNNQPQHFGDGTRLSIL.

Note on this clonotype: One junction end disagrees with the germline gene, perhaps due to a read error. V usage is TRBV6-6 and J usage is TRBJ2-1; 9 nucleotides match TRBD2. The germline V gene encodes CDR1 MNHNY and CDR2 SVGAGI (reference sequence). The CDR3 length is 15 residues. CDR3 nucleotide sequence: TGTGCCAGCAGAGTAGCGGGGGCCCAGTACAATAAGCAGTTCTTC. Translation: CASRVAGAQYNKQFF.

This clonotype was recorded at least ten times. The chain carries TRBV4-3 and TRBJ1-1; D gene uncertain. The CDR3 spans 17 residues. Germline CDR1 reads LGHNA; CDR2 reads YSLEER. V lost 4 bases and J 0 bases, leaving 18 bases between the germline ends. Here the CDR3 DNA reads TGCGCCAGCAGCCTCTTCTTATCTCTCGGGTTGAACACTGAAGCTTTCTTT. This encodes CASSLFLSLGLNTEAFF.

As to this clonotype: A much bigger clone sits one base away, suggesting this may be a read error. The CDR3 DNA is TGTGCCAGCCAATCTGACGTATCAGGAAAGACCTATGGCTACACCTTC. It yields the protein CASQSDVSGKTYGYTF. The chain recombines TRBV5-4 with TRBJ1-2; D is undetermined. With 7 bases removed from V and 4 bases from J, the gap between germline ends came to 23 bases. The CDR3 extends over 16 amino acids. Germline V CDR1 and CDR2: SGHNT, YYREEE (reference sequence).

This clonotype was seen more than once but under ten times. CDR3 amino acids: CASSALPPGLAGSGQETQYF. As DNA, the CDR3 is TGTGCCAGCAGCGCCCTCCCCCCCGGACTAGCGGGGTCGGGTCAAGAGACCCAGTACTTC. This chain connects TRBV7-2 to TRBJ2-5; 12 bases fit TRBD2. The CDR3 extends over 20 amino acids. Unmatched junction bases numbered 18, after V lost 5 bases and J lost 2 bases. Per the germline V gene, CDR1 is SGHTA and CDR2 is FQGNSA.

This chain connects TRBV7-9 to TRBJ2-1; D is tentatively TRBD1 or TRBD2 (5 bases each). CDR3 length: 17 residues. Trimming removed 4 bases from V and 5 bases from J, with 21 bases in between. In germline, CDR1 is SEHNR, CDR2 FQNEAQ (reference sequence). The CDR3: CASSSQPRGPLHNEQFF. As DNA, the CDR3 is TGTGCCAGCAGCTCCCAGCCTCGGGGACCCCTCCACAATGAGCAGTTCTTC.